The 31 T cell receptor beta chains in this list originate from one sample, sequenced in a study of shared clonotypes between healthy human individuals. Only in-frame clones appear in the TCRdb table, and some are missing; sequencing was by immunoSEQ multiplex PCR. The sample gives more than 600,000 clones, approximately 90% of which show up once; about 24% is in the top ten. Positively selected for CCR7, the CD45RO-negative cells used as naive CD8 cells excluded terminally differentiated effector memory CD45RA+ cells. Source material: naive CD8+ T cells sorted from blood. These receptors were taken from a man aged 30 to 45 in good health.

V is TRBV28 and J is TRBJ2-1, with 9 bases lining up with TRBD1. This CDR3 comprises 19 residues. With 3 bases clipped from V and 9 bases from J, the junction kept 21 bases outside the gene matches. Germline-derived CDR1 and CDR2 are MDHEN and SYDVKM. CDR3 loop: CASSLQMLLGQGGRSEQFF. CDR3 nucleotides: TGTGCCAGCAGTTTGCAAATGCTTTTGGGACAGGGAGGAAGGAGTGAGCAGTTCTTC.

This chain links TRBV29-1 with TRBJ1-2; the D gene is possibly TRBD1 (6 bases). Germline V gene data show CDR1 as SQVTM and CDR2 as ANQGSEA. This CDR3 comprises 13 residues. Trimming took 6 bases from V and 4 from J, leaving 15 bases between them. CDR3 bases: TGCAGCGTGCCGGACAGAACTTCCTATGGCTACACCTTC. Translation: CSVPDRTSYGYTF. The full variable domain, rest sourced from reference TRBV29-1 and TRBJ1-2, is SAVISQKPSRDICQRGTSLTIQCQVDSQVTMMFWYRQQPGQSLTLIATANQGSEATYESGFVIDKFPISRPNLTFSTLTVSNMSPEDSSIYLCSVPDRTSYGYTFGSGTRLTVV.

The DNA for the CDR3 is TGTGCCAGCTGGTCGGGAGCCTACGAGCAGTACTTC. Protein sequence: CASWSGAYEQYF. The J gene is TRBJ2-7, the V gene TRBV27, with a weak D call TRBD2 (6 bases). Trimming shortened V by 8 bases and J by 2 bases, and 10 bases separated the two germline ends. The germline V gene encodes CDR1 MNHEY and CDR2 SMNVEV (reference sequence). The CDR3 spans 12 residues.

The chain has TRBV7-9 and TRBJ2-2, with 7 bases lining up with TRBD2. Trimming took 5 bases from V and 6 from J; bases not matched to a gene: 6. Looked up from germline, CDR1 is SEHNR and CDR2 is FQNEAQ (reference sequence). This CDR3 comprises 14 residues. This CDR3 is CASSPGGYPGELFF. CDR3 coding DNA: TGTGCCAGCAGCCCGGGGGGATACCCCGGGGAGCTGTTTTTT.

As for this clone: Its ends do not fully match the called genes, so a read error is possible. This chain connects TRBV2 to TRBJ2-7, with D perhaps matching TRBD2 (5 bases). Germline CDR1 reads SNHLY; CDR2 reads FYNNEI. The CDR3 has 8 amino acids. The CDR3 region is CASGGPYF. CDR3 in DNA: TGTGCCAGCGGAGGACCTTATTTC.

CDR3 sequence reads: CASSQGLAGVRTYEQYF. The CDR3 DNA sequence: TGTGCCAGCAGCCAAGGACTAGCGGGAGTGCGCACCTACGAGCAGTACTTC. V and J are TRBV28 and TRBJ2-7, with 13 nucleotides matching TRBD2. J was trimmed by 2 bases and V by 6 bases; bases with no gene match: 10. This CDR3 spans 17 amino acids. The germline V gene encodes CDR1 MDHEN and CDR2 SYDVKM.

The J gene is TRBJ2-7, the V gene TRBV7-9, with D perhaps matching TRBD2 (6 bases). The V end was cut by 4 bases, the J end by 0 bases, with 10 bases between. CDR3 length: 14 residues. CDR1 and CDR2 (germline): SEHNR, FQNEAQ (reference sequence). This CDR3 reads CASSSAAGSYEQYF. CDR3 coding DNA: TGTGCCAGCAGCTCCGCAGCGGGCTCCTACGAGCAGTACTTC. Complete variable domain (other parts from reference TRBV7-9 and TRBJ2-7): DTGVSQNPRHKITKRGQNVTFRCDPISEHNRLYWYRQTLGQGPEFLTYFQNEAQLEKSRLLSDRFSAERPKGSFSTLEIQRTEQGDSAMYLCASSSAAGSYEQYFGPGTRLTVT.

Turning to this clone: One end of the junction fails to match germline, which may point to a read error. This sequence joins TRBV7-7 and TRBJ2-5; 8 nucleotides agree with TRBD2. The germline gives CDR1 SSHAT, CDR2 FNYEAQ (reference sequence). The CDR3 has 14 amino acids. For the CDR3, the DNA is TGTGCTAGCAGCTCAGGGCTAGCGGGAGAGACCCAGTACTTC. Translating it yields CASSSGLAGETQYF.

This sequence joins TRBV7-8 and TRBJ2-1; D may be TRBD2 (6 bases). Per germline, CDR1 SGHVS and CDR2 FQNEAQ. V dropped 2 bases and J dropped 8 bases, with 19 bases sitting between them. This CDR3 has 16 amino acids. CDR3 loop: CASSLMGTGAFDEQFF. The DNA for the CDR3 is TGTGCCAGCAGCTTAATGGGGACGGGAGCATTCGATGAGCAGTTCTTC.

The rearrangement links TRBV19 to TRBJ2-1; 15 positions match TRBD2. Looked up from germline, CDR1 is LNHDA and CDR2 is SQIVND (reference sequence). V trimming: 4 bases; J trimming: 2 bases; junction bases outside the gene matches: 6. The CDR3 runs 18 residues. The CDR3 protein is CASSSGTSGRNTYNEQFF. In DNA form, the CDR3 reads TGTGCCAGTAGTAGCGGGACTAGCGGGAGGAACACCTACAATGAGCAGTTCTTC.

The chain employs TRBV29-1 and TRBJ2-7; TRBD1 is a possible D gene (6 bases). V lost 5 bases to trimming and J lost 6 bases, with 17 bases between them. The CDR3 contains 13 residues. Germline V gene data show CDR1 as SQVTM and CDR2 as ANQGSEA. The CDR3 DNA reads as TGCAGCGTTCCGACAGGTTGGATGAGCGAGCAGTACTTC. Protein sequence: CSVPTGWMSEQYF.

J is TRBJ2-6 and V is TRBV5-1, with D hard to call. CDR3 size: 15 residues. The ends were cut back, 0 bases at V and 1 base at J, with 5 bases in the middle. The germline CDR1 and CDR2 sequences are SGHRS and YFSETQ. The CDR3 DNA reads TGCGCCAGCAGCTTGGCGGGTTCTGGGGCCAACGTCCTGACTTTC. Encoded protein: CASSLAGSGANVLTF. The variable domain in full, with the rest retrieved from reference TRBV5-1 and TRBJ2-6, is KAGVTQTPRYLIKTRGQQVTLSCSPISGHRSVSWYQQTPGQGLQFLFEYFSETQRNKGNFPGRFSGRQFSNSRSEMNVSTLELGDSALYLCASSLAGSGANVLTFGAGSRLTVL.

V usage is TRBV7-9 and J usage is TRBJ2-7, with D tentatively TRBD1 or TRBD2 (6 bases each). Between the trimmed V and J ends, which lost 5 bases and 5 bases, there was a span of 13 bases. In germline, CDR1 is SEHNR, CDR2 FQNEAQ (reference sequence). CDR3 length: 13 amino acids. The CDR3 loop is CASSAPGANEQYF. DNA for the CDR3: TGTGCCAGCAGCGCTCCGGGGGCCAACGAGCAGTACTTC.

Details on this clone: Germline and junction disagree at one end, which may indicate a read error. The chain combines TRBV5-1 with TRBJ2-2; possibly TRBD1 for D (6 bases). The CDR3 has 16 residues. Per germline, CDR1 SGHRS and CDR2 YFSETQ. The DNA for the CDR3 is TGCGCCAGCAGCCCGACCGGGACACCCCCCACCAGGGAGCTGTTTTTT. Amino acids: CASSPTGTPPTRELFF.

The gene calls are TRBV27 and TRBJ2-7; D gene ambiguous. Germline loops: CDR1 MNHEY, CDR2 SMNVEV (reference sequence). The CDR3 spans 13 residues. The V and J ends lost 3 bases and 2 bases respectively, with 8 bases between them. CDR3 protein: CASSFLDAYEQYF. CDR3 nucleotide sequence: TGTGCCAGCAGTTTCTTGGACGCCTACGAGCAGTACTTC.

The chain uses TRBV21-1 and TRBJ1-5. TRBV21-1 is classified as a pseudogene. The CDR3 is 16 amino acids. In DNA, the CDR3 is TGTGCCAGCAGCAAGACAGGCCGCGGGGGCAATCAGCCCCAGCATTTT. This codes for CASSKTGRGGNQPQHF.

This clone rates as medium-sized. The chain couples TRBV19 to TRBJ2-1, with TRBD2 matching 10 bases. Germline V gene sequence: CDR1 LNHDA, CDR2 SQIVND (reference sequence). The CDR3 length is 14 residues. With 9 bases clipped from V and 7 bases from J, the junction kept 9 bases outside the gene matches. The CDR3 sequence: CARKMCSGRNEQFF. The CDR3 DNA follows: TGTGCCAGAAAAATGTGTAGCGGGAGGAATGAGCAGTTCTTC. Using reference TRBV19 and TRBJ2-1 for the parts outside the CDR3, the full variable domain is DGGITQSPKYLFRKEGQNVTLSCEQNLNHDAMYWYRQDPGQGLRLIYYSQIVNDFQKGDIAEGYSVSREKKESFPLTVTSAQKNPTAFYLCARKMCSGRNEQFFGPGTRLTVL.

The chain carries TRBV28 and TRBJ2-7; D remains ambiguous. Trimming took off 5 bases at V and 3 bases at J, with 17 bases between the two ends. CDR3 length equals 15 residues. CDR1 is MDHEN, CDR2 SYDVKM, per germline. CDR3 loop: CASSTPQTANYEQYF. The CDR3 region has the DNA TGTGCCAGCAGTACCCCTCAAACAGCCAACTACGAGCAGTACTTC.

V gene TRBV7-8 combines with J gene TRBJ2-2; 8 bases are shared with TRBD1. The CDR3 is 16 residues long. Germline CDR1 is SGHVS and CDR2 is FQNEAQ. Unmatched junction bases numbered 6, after V lost 1 base and J lost 5 bases. The CDR3 loop is CASSLGTGYSTGELFF. CDR3 bases: TGTGCCAGCAGCTTAGGGACAGGGTACTCGACCGGGGAGCTGTTTTTT.

The chain joins TRBV28 to TRBJ2-1; no reliable D call. CDR1 is MDHEN and CDR2 is SYDVKM in the germline V gene. V lost 8 bases and J 0 bases, leaving 14 bases between the germline ends. This CDR3 is built from 15 residues. The CDR3 sequence is CASRKASRSYNEQFF. The CDR3 DNA is TGTGCCAGCCGTAAAGCGAGCCGCTCCTACAATGAGCAGTTCTTC.

V usage is TRBV13 and J usage is TRBJ1-1; TRBD1 matches 7 bases. The CDR3 has 16 residues. J gave up 6 bases and V 5 bases, and 15 bases lay outside the gene matches. Germline V gene lookup returns CDR1 PRHDT and CDR2 FYEKMQ (reference sequence). CDR3 protein: CASSPRTGSSSAEAFF. The CDR3 coding sequence is TGTGCCAGCAGCCCCAGGACAGGATCGTCGAGCGCTGAAGCTTTCTTT.

This chain uses TRBV27 with TRBJ2-7, with D tentatively TRBD1 (7 bases). The CDR3 spans 14 residues. From germline, CDR1 is MNHEY and CDR2 SMNVEV (reference sequence). V lost 5 bases to trimming and J lost 3 bases, with 14 bases between them. The CDR3 is CASSPQGGHYEQYF. The DNA for the CDR3 is TGTGCCAGCAGTCCGCAGGGGGGCCACTACGAGCAGTACTTC.

V is TRBV19 and J is TRBJ2-1; D is undetermined. There are 12 residues in the CDR3. Trimming removed 7 bases at V and 5 bases at J, with 9 bases between. Germline values: CDR1 LNHDA, CDR2 SQIVND (reference sequence). CDR3 sequence (DNA): TGTGCCAGTAACTTAGAGAACAATGAGCAGTTCTTC. It specifies CASNLENNEQFF.

The gene calls are TRBV30 and TRBJ1-3; no clear D gene. CDR1 and CDR2 (germline): GTSNPN, SVGIG (reference sequence). Trimming removed 4 bases from V and 0 bases from J, with 10 bases in between. CDR3 size: 14 residues. CDR3 coding DNA: TGTGCCTGGAACGGGAGAAGCTCTGGAAACACCATATATTTT. Translated: CAWNGRSSGNTIYF.

The J gene is TRBJ2-2, the V gene TRBV4-3, with D possibly matching TRBD2 (5 bases). The germline CDR1 and CDR2 sequences are LGHNA and YSLEER. The CDR3 consists of 16 residues. Trimming removed 4 bases at V and 5 bases at J, with 17 bases between. The CDR3 sequence is CASSRLLGERTGELFF. The DNA for the CDR3 is TGCGCCAGCAGCCGGCTCCTAGGAGAGCGGACCGGGGAGCTGTTTTTT.

The V call is TRBV12-5, the J call TRBJ2-1; unclear D gene. The ends were cut back, 3 bases at V and 7 bases at J, with 7 bases in the middle. CDR1 LGHNT and CDR2 FRNRAP come from the germline V gene. The CDR3 runs 12 residues. CDR3 coding DNA: TGTGCTAGTGGTTTAGGTTGGAATGAGCAGTTCTTC. Translation gives CASGLGWNEQFF.

V is TRBV19 and J is TRBJ2-7; D is unclear. The germline CDR1 and CDR2 sequences are LNHDA and SQIVND (reference sequence). This CDR3 comprises 14 residues. The V and J ends lost 2 bases and 4 bases respectively, with 12 bases between them. CDR3 sequence (DNA): TGTGCCAGTAGTATATCCATCGACCGTTACGAGCAGTACTTC. This encodes CASSISIDRYEQYF.

The gene calls are TRBV27 and TRBJ2-2; TRBD2 matches at 9 bases. This CDR3 is 14 amino acids long. The trim removed 7 bases at V and 6 bases at J, leaving 6 bases unmatched. Per the germline V gene, CDR1 is MNHEY and CDR2 is SMNVEV (reference sequence). The CDR3 region has the DNA TGTGCCAGCAAGCGGGGGGTACGAGCCGGGGAGCTGTTTTTT. This gives the protein CASKRGVRAGELFF.

This clone occurred once. J is TRBJ1-2 and V is TRBV6-5; D remains ambiguous. Germline assignment: CDR1 MNHEY and CDR2 SVGAGI. CDR3 length equals 13 residues. Between the trimmed V and J ends, which lost 0 bases and 8 bases, there was a span of 10 bases. CDR3 region: CASSYSRTRGYTF. The CDR3 DNA is TGTGCCAGCAGTTACTCCCGGACGCGGGGCTACACCTTC.

The J gene is TRBJ2-7, the V gene TRBV14; 8 bases match TRBD1. Trimming cost V 4 bases and J 4 bases; bases outside gene matches: 12. CDR1 SGHDN and CDR2 FVKESK come from the germline V gene. The CDR3 loop spans 16 amino acids. In DNA, the CDR3 is TGTGCCAGCAGCCCAGGAGCGCAGGGGGCGTCATACGAGCAGTACTTC. Amino acids: CASSPGAQGASYEQYF.

Written as DNA, the CDR3 is TGTGCCAGCAGTTCCCCCCCGCGGGAAAATGAGGGGAACACCGGGGAGCTGTTTTTT. This sequence encodes CASSSPPRENEGNTGELFF. V usage is TRBV27 and J usage is TRBJ2-2, with D possibly matching TRBD2 (6 bases). V was pared by 4 bases and J by 1 base, with 22 bases between. Germline V gene sequence: CDR1 MNHEY, CDR2 SMNVEV (reference sequence). The CDR3 extends over 19 amino acids.